These 20 T cell receptor beta chains came from one sample sequenced in a study of T-cell reconstitution after alpha-beta-depleted transplantation in children. For TCRbeta, the library was prepared with unique molecular identifiers. TCRdb called the PCR reads again in MiXCR, with one record for every CDR3 protein. The sample records hundreds of thousands of distinct CDR3 sequences, over 9.5% being singletons. Source: PBMCs from the stem cell graft donor, taken from the stem cell graft. All receptors derive from a human donor who donated a stem cell graft to a child with acute myeloid leukemia.

This clonotype was found a few times. The chain has TRBV6-1 and TRBJ2-3; D is unclear. Germline V gives CDR1 MNHNS, CDR2 SASEGT. This CDR3 comprises 15 residues. The V gene lost 1 base and the J gene lost 1 base, with 9 bases spanning the gap. The CDR3 DNA sequence: TGTGCCAGCAGTGAAGTACGGCGGCGCACAGATACGCAGTATTTT. Amino acids: CASSEVRRRTDTQYF.

The chain recombines TRBV5-1 with TRBJ2-3; a possible D gene is TRBD1 (5 bases). Trimming took off 2 bases at V and 3 bases at J, with 16 bases between the two ends. Germline V gene data show CDR1 as SGHRS and CDR2 as YFSETQ. CDR3 length: 16 residues. The CDR3 reads CASSFRVMSGTDTQYF. The CDR3 DNA reads TGCGCCAGCAGCTTCAGGGTGATGTCCGGGACAGATACGCAGTATTTT.

In this sample, this clonotype turned up a few times. The chain carries TRBV4-3 and TRBJ2-1; 12 bases match TRBD2. Germline V CDR1 and CDR2: LGHNA, YSLEER. V lost 0 bases, J lost 4 bases, and 7 bases stayed unmatched. This CDR3 has 18 residues. The CDR3 is CASSQEPSGRGVYNEQFF. CDR3 coding DNA: TGCGCCAGCAGCCAAGAACCTAGCGGGAGGGGAGTGTACAATGAGCAGTTCTTC.

Only a few counts were recorded for this clonotype. The V and J genes are TRBV5-1 and TRBJ1-4; a possible D gene is TRBD1 (6 bases). The germline V gene has CDR1 SGHRS and CDR2 YFSETQ. Trimming removed 4 bases at V and 8 bases at J, with 12 bases between. This CDR3 has 13 residues. CDR3 loop: CASSKGHGEKLFF. The CDR3 nucleotides are TGCGCCAGCAGCAAGGGACACGGCGAAAAACTGTTTTTT.

This clonotype has just a few counts. V usage is TRBV20-1 and J usage is TRBJ2-4, with D maybe TRBD2 (6 bases). Trimming stripped 1 base from V and 1 base from J, with 11 bases between. The CDR3 sequence is 15 residues long. The germline V gene encodes CDR1 DFQATT and CDR2 SNEGSKA (reference sequence). This CDR3 is CSARVGSGAKNIQYF. Here the CDR3 DNA reads TGCAGTGCTAGAGTCGGGAGCGGGGCCAAAAACATTCAGTACTTC.

This clonotype was recorded at least ten times. The chain employs TRBV7-2 and TRBJ2-2; D is uncertain. The CDR3 contains 15 residues. Looked up from germline, CDR1 is SGHTA and CDR2 is FQGNSA. Trimming shortened V by 3 bases and J by 7 bases, and 15 bases separated the two germline ends. CDR3 amino acids: CASSFLGRSDGELFF. CDR3 nucleotides: TGTGCCAGCAGCTTTTTAGGGCGGTCTGACGGGGAGCTGTTTTTT.

There are a few counts of this clonotype. The chain uses TRBV20-1 and TRBJ2-1; D unclear. Germline lookup yields CDR1 DFQATT and CDR2 SNEGSKA (reference sequence). CDR3 size: 14 residues. With 8 bases removed from V and 5 bases from J, the gap between germline ends came to 19 bases. The CDR3 spells CSSPPPKSNNEQFF. In nucleotides, the CDR3 is TGCAGTTCCCCGCCACCTAAATCCAACAATGAGCAGTTCTTC.

This clonotype came up many times. The V call is TRBV7-3, the J call TRBJ2-2; TRBD1 is a possible D gene (6 bases). Deletions cut 4 bases from V and 7 bases from J, with 10 bases between. The CDR3 contains 13 residues. Germline CDR1 reads SGHTA; CDR2 reads FQGTGA. CDR3 DNA: TGTGCCAGCAGCTCGCAGGGGAACGGGGAGCTGTTTTTT. Amino acid sequence: CASSSQGNGELFF. Together with reference TRBV7-3 and TRBJ2-2, the CDR3 gives the full variable domain: GAGVSQTPSNKVTEKGKYVELRCDPISGHTALYWYRQSLGQGPEFLIYFQGTGAADDSGLPNDRFFAVRPEGSVSTLKIQRTERGDSAVYLCASSSQGNGELFFGEGSRLTVL.

In its sample, this clonotype was seen a few times. The J gene is TRBJ2-7, the V gene TRBV28; D is unclear. V lost 5 bases and J lost 4, with 12 bases in between. Germline CDR1 MDHEN, CDR2 SYDVKM. This CDR3 has 13 amino acids. In nucleotides, the CDR3 is TGTGCCAGCAGTCAAACTCCGCTGTACGAGCAGTACTTC. Its translation is CASSQTPLYEQYF.

This clonotype occurred a few times. The chain links TRBV6-1 to TRBJ2-7; 8 bases map to TRBD2. V lost 7 bases and J lost 2; bases outside the gene matches: 7. The CDR3 is 14 amino acids. The germline V gene has CDR1 MNHNS and CDR2 SASEGT. The CDR3: CASKGLAVPYEQYF. CDR3 in DNA: TGTGCCAGCAAAGGACTAGCAGTTCCCTACGAGCAGTACTTC.

V gene TRBV10-3 combines with J gene TRBJ1-4; D is unclear. Looked up from germline, CDR1 is ENHRY and CDR2 is SYGVKD. This CDR3 has 17 residues. Trimming left V 0 bases short and J 3 bases short, with 14 bases between. CDR3 amino acids: CAISESKNNNPNEKLFF. In nucleotides, the CDR3 is TGTGCCATCAGTGAGTCGAAGAACAACAATCCTAATGAAAAACTGTTTTTT.

This clonotype was observed a few times. V is TRBV29-1 and J is TRBJ2-5; D assignment may be TRBD1 or TRBD2 (5 bases each). Germline V CDR1 and CDR2: SQVTM, ANQGSEA. The V end lost 6 bases, the J end lost 2 bases, and 16 bases lay between the germline ends. The CDR3 runs to 14 residues. Here the CDR3 reads CSVLAPGLQETQYF. CDR3 bases: TGCAGCGTATTGGCGCCGGGGCTACAAGAGACCCAGTACTTC. Supplemented by reference TRBV29-1 and TRBJ2-5, the full variable domain reads SAVISQKPSRDICQRGTSLTIQCQVDSQVTMMFWYRQQPGQSLTLIATANQGSEATYESGFVIDKFPISRPNLTFSTLTVSNMSPEDSSIYLCSVLAPGLQETQYFGPGTRLLVL.

There are a few counts of this clonotype. The rearrangement links TRBV7-9 to TRBJ2-1; 7 bases fit TRBD2. V dropped 0 bases and J dropped 5; count of bases not matched to a gene: 7. The CDR3 spans 16 residues. Germline CDR1 reads SEHNR; CDR2 reads FQNEAQ (reference sequence). Written as DNA, the CDR3 is TGTGCCAGCAGCTTAGCGCAGCGGGGTGGTGACAATGAGCAGTTCTTC. Its protein is CASSLAQRGGDNEQFF.

The CDR3 here is CASSLEPGRYEQYF. The CDR3, as DNA: TGCGCCAGCAGCTTGGAGCCAGGCCGATACGAGCAGTACTTC. The V call is TRBV5-1, the J call TRBJ2-7; D is uncertain. The ends were cut back, 0 bases at V and 4 bases at J, with 11 bases in the middle. The CDR3 is 14 residues long. Germline CDR1 is SGHRS and CDR2 is YFSETQ.

This clonotype was counted only a few times. The chain links TRBV7-2 to TRBJ2-7, with D perhaps TRBD2 (6 bases). Trimming cost V 2 bases and J 7 bases, with 12 bases left between them. CDR1 is SGHTA and CDR2 is FQGNSA in the germline V gene. This CDR3 region has 13 residues. The CDR3 loop is CASSLIRLVEQYF. CDR3 sequence (DNA): TGTGCCAGCAGCTTAATTAGACTAGTGGAGCAGTACTTC.

This clonotype was seen ten or more times. CDR3 coding DNA: TGCAGCGTTGACCAGTTGGATGAGCAGTTCTTC. Translated, it gives CSVDQLDEQFF. The chain combines TRBV29-1 with TRBJ2-1; no firm D call. The V end was cut by 3 bases, the J end by 8 bases, with 8 bases between. This CDR3 comprises 11 residues. Germline CDR1 reads SQVTM; CDR2 reads ANQGSEA.

This clonotype showed up just a few times. The V gene is TRBV29-1, the J gene TRBJ2-3, with a tentative D call TRBD2 (6 bases). Germline V gene sequence: CDR1 SQVTM, CDR2 ANQGSEA. The ends were cut back, 3 bases at V and 5 bases at J, with 15 bases in the middle. The CDR3 extends over 14 amino acids. The CDR3 DNA reads TGCAGCGTTGATGGGGCGGGGCAGTTAGATACGCAGTATTTT. As protein: CSVDGAGQLDTQYF.

This chain joins TRBV24-1 and TRBJ1-5, with 11 bases identical to TRBD1. CDR1 is KGHDR and CDR2 is SFDVKD in the germline V gene. V was clipped by 9 bases and J by 4 bases; unmatched bases: 4. The CDR3 extends over 14 amino acids. The CDR3 coding sequence is TGTGCCACCGGACAGGGGGCTGGTAATCAGCCCCAGCATTTT. Its protein product is CATGQGAGNQPQHF.

This clonotype was detected a few times. V and J are TRBV11-2 and TRBJ2-5, with 10 bases aligning to TRBD1. Per germline, CDR1 SGHAT and CDR2 FQNNGV. With V trimmed by 4 bases and J by 4 bases, 9 bases remained unmatched. The CDR3 runs 16 residues. The CDR3 sequence: CASSSLTGGVGETQYF. Written as DNA, the CDR3 is TGTGCCAGCAGCTCCTTGACAGGGGGCGTGGGAGAGACCCAGTACTTC.

This clonotype was detected many times. J is TRBJ2-2 and V is TRBV7-3, with a tentative D call TRBD2 (5 bases). V was clipped by 1 base and J by 6 bases, with 9 bases between them. Germline CDR1 reads SGHTA; CDR2 reads FQGTGA. This CDR3 is built from 14 residues. Here the CDR3 reads CASSLNSVAGELFF. CDR3 DNA: TGTGCCAGCAGCTTAAATAGCGTGGCCGGGGAGCTGTTTTTT.